Listed below are T cell receptor beta chains from one sample, sequenced in a study of vaccination and CD4 T cells after COVID-19. TCRdb independently ran MiXCR on the PCR reads; one entry per CDR3 protein. The sample contains approximately 9,400 distinct CDR3 sequences, about 81% of which appear only once. For these TCRs, the target antigens are not known. Sequenced sample: CD4+ T cells from blood, cultured in vitro. These receptors originate from a human donor who had recovered from COVID-19. Both conserved end residues are part of each CDR3. A D gene is named only where the DNA matches it firmly. The listing skips clone size in some rows; elsewhere it reads once, few, many or a size class.

abundance: few
d_gene: .
j_gene: TRBJ1-2
v_gene: TRBV20-1
CDR3aa: CSARDSGSLDGYTF
CDR3nt: TGCAGTGCTAGAGACTCGGGCTCTCTGGATGGCTACACCTTC

abundance: .
d_gene: .
j_gene: TRBJ1-5
v_gene: TRBV27
CDR3aa: CASSLLGSGNQPQHF
CDR3nt: TGTGCCAGCAGTTTACTGGGATCGGGCAATCAGCCCCAGCATTTT

abundance: .
d_gene: TRBD1
j_gene: TRBJ1-5
v_gene: TRBV20-1
CDR3aa: CSARGQTRDRVTYSNQPQHF
CDR3nt: TGCAGTGCTAGAGGACAAACCCGGGACAGGGTAACGTATAGCAATCAGCCCCAGCATTTT

abundance: .
d_gene: .
j_gene: TRBJ2-1
v_gene: TRBV5-1
CDR3aa: CASSPPGLYNEQFF
CDR3nt: TGCGCCAGCAGCCCCCCGGGTTTATACAATGAGCAGTTCTTC

abundance: .
d_gene: TRBD1
j_gene: TRBJ2-1
v_gene: TRBV7-3
CDR3aa: CASSMGQGSSNEQFF
CDR3nt: TGTGCCAGCAGCATGGGACAGGGAAGCAGCAATGAGCAGTTCTTC

abundance: .
d_gene: .
j_gene: TRBJ1-5
v_gene: TRBV6-5
CDR3aa: CASSSRGPREGQPQHF
CDR3nt: TGTGCCAGCAGTTCCCGCGGACCTAGGGAGGGGCAGCCCCAGCATTTT

abundance: .
d_gene: TRBD1
j_gene: TRBJ2-7
v_gene: TRBV27
CDR3aa: CASRTDRGHEQYF
CDR3nt: TGTGCCAGCAGAACGGACAGGGGCCACGAGCAGTACTTC

abundance: .
d_gene: .
j_gene: TRBJ2-7
v_gene: TRBV30
CDR3aa: CAWKWGSTYEQYF
CDR3nt: TGTGCCTGGAAATGGGGATCCACCTACGAGCAGTACTTC

abundance: .
d_gene: TRBD2
j_gene: TRBJ2-1
v_gene: TRBV11-3
CDR3aa: CASSLGGRWENEQFF
CDR3nt: TGTGCCAGCAGCTTGGGCGGGAGGTGGGAGAATGAGCAGTTCTTC

abundance: .
d_gene: .
j_gene: TRBJ2-7
v_gene: TRBV7-8
CDR3aa: CASISSFQSYEQYF
CDR3nt: TGTGCCAGCATCTCCAGCTTCCAATCCTACGAGCAGTACTTC

abundance: medium-sized
d_gene: TRBD1
j_gene: TRBJ2-7
v_gene: TRBV7-9
CDR3aa: CASSGRGQGVEQYF
CDR3nt: TGTGCCAGCAGCGGCCGGGGACAGGGGGTCGAGCAGTACTTC

abundance: .
d_gene: TRBD2
j_gene: TRBJ2-3
v_gene: TRBV29-1
CDR3aa: CSVDVRGGDTQYF
CDR3nt: TGCAGCGTTGATGTGCGGGGGGGGGATACGCAGTATTTT

abundance: .
d_gene: .
j_gene: TRBJ2-7
v_gene: TRBV7-2
CDR3aa: CASSPPLGSYEQYF
CDR3nt: TGTGCCAGCAGCCCCCCGTTAGGGTCTTACGAGCAGTACTTC

abundance: few
d_gene: TRBD1
j_gene: TRBJ1-5
v_gene: TRBV6-1
CDR3aa: CASSRQGGNQPQHF
CDR3nt: TGTGCCAGCAGTCGGCAGGGGGGCAATCAGCCCCAGCATTTT

abundance: .
d_gene: .
j_gene: TRBJ2-5
v_gene: TRBV7-2
CDR3aa: CASSLAGGRETQYF
CDR3nt: TGTGCCAGCAGCTTAGCAGGGGGAAGGGAGACCCAGTACTTC

abundance: .
d_gene: TRBD1
j_gene: TRBJ1-5
v_gene: TRBV30
CDR3aa: CASNRGPNQPQHF
CDR3nt: TGTGCCTCTAACAGGGGACCCAATCAGCCCCAGCATTTT

abundance: .
d_gene: .
j_gene: TRBJ1-1
v_gene: TRBV28
CDR3aa: CASESGVREAFF
CDR3nt: TGTGCCAGTGAGTCAGGGGTCAGAGAAGCTTTCTTT

abundance: few
d_gene: .
j_gene: TRBJ1-2
v_gene: TRBV19
CDR3aa: CASSITGPQGMGLHGYTF
CDR3nt: TGTGCCAGTAGCATCACGGGGCCACAGGGAATGGGACTTCATGGCTACACCTTC

abundance: .
d_gene: .
j_gene: TRBJ2-7
v_gene: TRBV6-5
CDR3aa: CASSYPDGGYHYEQYF
CDR3nt: TGTGCCAGCAGTTACCCGGACGGCGGTTATCATTACGAGCAGTACTTC

abundance: few
d_gene: .
j_gene: TRBJ1-5
v_gene: TRBV20-1
CDR3aa: CSAKTVDSNQPQHF
CDR3nt: TGCAGTGCTAAGACAGTCGATAGCAATCAGCCCCAGCATTTT

abundance: .
d_gene: .
j_gene: TRBJ2-5
v_gene: TRBV11-3
CDR3aa: CASSLGHRETQYF
CDR3nt: TGTGCCAGCAGCTTAGGTCACAGGGAGACCCAGTACTTC

abundance: .
d_gene: TRBD1
j_gene: TRBJ2-2
v_gene: TRBV7-3
CDR3aa: CASSPTGTGGTGELFF
CDR3nt: TGTGCCAGCAGCCCGACCGGGACAGGGGGCACCGGGGAGCTGTTTTTT

abundance: .
d_gene: .
j_gene: TRBJ1-1
v_gene: TRBV5-4
CDR3aa: CASSPTGKSTEAFF
CDR3nt: TGTGCCAGCAGTCCAACGGGGAAATCGACTGAAGCTTTCTTT

abundance: .
d_gene: .
j_gene: TRBJ1-1
v_gene: TRBV28
CDR3aa: CASFSRVRAFF
CDR3nt: TGTGCCAGTTTCAGTAGGGTTCGAGCTTTCTTT

abundance: .
d_gene: TRBD1
j_gene: TRBJ1-2
v_gene: TRBV6-1
CDR3aa: CATQGTGRYGYTF
CDR3nt: TGTGCCACCCAAGGGACAGGGCGATATGGCTACACCTTC

abundance: .
d_gene: TRBD1
j_gene: TRBJ1-6
v_gene: TRBV15
CDR3aa: CATSRVEPGQGYSPLHF
CDR3nt: TGTGCCACCAGCAGAGTAGAACCGGGACAGGGGTATTCACCCCTCCACTTT

abundance: few
d_gene: .
j_gene: TRBJ1-1
v_gene: TRBV20-1
CDR3aa: CSARDTGNTEAFF
CDR3nt: TGCAGTGCTAGAGATACCGGGAACACTGAAGCTTTCTTT

abundance: .
d_gene: TRBD1
j_gene: TRBJ2-4
v_gene: TRBV27
CDR3aa: CASRDLGQGKNIQYF
CDR3nt: TGTGCCAGCCGGGATTTGGGACAGGGAAAGAACATTCAGTACTTC

abundance: once
d_gene: TRBD1
j_gene: TRBJ1-2
v_gene: TRBV7-6
CDR3aa: CASSLRQGGNYGYTF
CDR3nt: TGTGCCAGCAGCCTCCGACAGGGAGGGAACTATGGCTACACCTTC

abundance: .
d_gene: TRBD2
j_gene: TRBJ2-3
v_gene: TRBV7-9
CDR3aa: CASSFRGGSTDTQYF
CDR3nt: TGTGCCAGCAGCTTCCGCGGGGGGAGCACAGATACGCAGTATTTT

abundance: few
d_gene: .
j_gene: TRBJ1-1
v_gene: TRBV7-9
CDR3aa: CASSLARGALNTEAFF
CDR3nt: TGTGCCAGCAGCTTAGCGCGGGGGGCACTGAACACTGAAGCTTTCTTT

abundance: few
d_gene: TRBD1
j_gene: TRBJ2-2
v_gene: TRBV6-1
CDR3aa: CASSGQAVGELFF
CDR3nt: TGTGCCAGCAGCGGACAGGCGGTCGGGGAGCTGTTTTTT

abundance: once
d_gene: .
j_gene: TRBJ1-6
v_gene: TRBV11-3
CDR3aa: CASSPGGRNSPLHF
CDR3nt: TGTGCCAGCAGCCCTGGAGGTCGGAATTCACCCCTCCACTTT

abundance: .
d_gene: TRBD2
j_gene: TRBJ2-7
v_gene: TRBV24-1
CDR3aa: CATSTSGAGDYEQYF
CDR3nt: TGTGCCACCTCCACTAGCGGGGCGGGAGATTACGAGCAGTACTTC

abundance: few
d_gene: TRBD1
j_gene: TRBJ1-2
v_gene: TRBV6-1
CDR3aa: CASSQSGQRIYGYTF
CDR3nt: TGTGCCAGCAGCCAATCGGGACAGAGAATCTATGGCTACACCTTC

abundance: .
d_gene: .
j_gene: TRBJ2-7
v_gene: TRBV2
CDR3aa: CASSVLGGNEQYF
CDR3nt: TGTGCCAGCAGTGTGTTAGGGGGAAACGAGCAGTACTTC

abundance: .
d_gene: .
j_gene: TRBJ2-1
v_gene: TRBV7-2
CDR3aa: CASSLGLLGQFF
CDR3nt: TGTGCCAGCAGCTTAGGACTCCTGGGGCAGTTCTTC

abundance: .
d_gene: .
j_gene: TRBJ2-2
v_gene: TRBV20-1
CDR3aa: CSAHGGVITGELFF
CDR3nt: TGCAGTGCCCACGGAGGGGTTATCACCGGGGAGCTGTTTTTT

abundance: .
d_gene: .
j_gene: TRBJ1-5
v_gene: TRBV7-2
CDR3aa: CASSLVPGASNQPQHF
CDR3nt: TGTGCCAGCAGCTTAGTCCCAGGGGCAAGCAATCAGCCCCAGCATTTT

abundance: .
d_gene: .
j_gene: TRBJ2-7
v_gene: TRBV7-8
CDR3aa: CASRLGSGWPLSYEQYF
CDR3nt: TGTGCCAGCAGACTGGGTTCGGGTTGGCCATTATCCTACGAGCAGTACTTC

abundance: .
d_gene: .
j_gene: TRBJ2-5
v_gene: TRBV7-9
CDR3aa: CASSLPGPGGETQYF
CDR3nt: TGTGCCAGCAGCCTACCGGGACCAGGGGGGGAGACCCAGTACTTC

abundance: large
d_gene: .
j_gene: TRBJ1-2
v_gene: TRBV20-1
CDR3aa: CSARNRLDGSYTF
CDR3nt: TGCAGTGCTAGAAACAGGCTTGACGGGAGCTACACCTTC

abundance: few
d_gene: .
j_gene: TRBJ1-2
v_gene: TRBV20-1
CDR3aa: CSARDSAREANYGYTF
CDR3nt: TGCAGTGCTAGAGATTCGGCCAGGGAAGCTAACTATGGCTACACCTTC

abundance: .
d_gene: .
j_gene: TRBJ2-1
v_gene: TRBV7-2
CDR3aa: CASSSYYTTGNEQFF
CDR3nt: TGTGCCAGCAGCTCCTACTACACGACCGGCAATGAGCAGTTCTTC

abundance: .
d_gene: TRBD1
j_gene: TRBJ2-7
v_gene: TRBV4-3
CDR3aa: CASSQTPTGGDEQYF
CDR3nt: TGCGCCAGCAGCCAAACCCCGACAGGGGGCGACGAGCAGTACTTC

abundance: .
d_gene: TRBD1
j_gene: TRBJ1-6
v_gene: TRBV7-3
CDR3aa: CASSSPGTGGAEPLHF
CDR3nt: TGTGCCAGCAGCTCACCCGGGACAGGGGGCGCCGAACCCCTCCACTTT

abundance: .
d_gene: TRBD1
j_gene: TRBJ1-1
v_gene: TRBV10-3
CDR3aa: CAITKDRADTEAFF
CDR3nt: TGTGCCATCACTAAAGACAGGGCGGACACTGAAGCTTTCTTT

abundance: .
d_gene: .
j_gene: TRBJ1-2
v_gene: TRBV20-1
CDR3aa: CSARDYGYGYTF
CDR3nt: TGCAGTGCTAGAGATTATGGGTATGGCTACACCTTC

abundance: large
d_gene: TRBD1
j_gene: TRBJ1-2
v_gene: TRBV20-1
CDR3aa: CSASDQLRGRDGYTF
CDR3nt: TGCAGTGCTAGTGACCAGTTGAGGGGGCGAGATGGCTACACCTTC

abundance: .
d_gene: TRBD1
j_gene: TRBJ2-5
v_gene: TRBV15
CDR3aa: CATSRAPDRGFGGETQYF
CDR3nt: TGTGCCACCAGCAGAGCACCAGACAGGGGTTTCGGTGGCGAGACCCAGTACTTC

abundance: .
d_gene: .
j_gene: TRBJ1-5
v_gene: TRBV7-2
CDR3aa: CASSLSGGNQPQHF
CDR3nt: TGTGCCAGCAGCTTATCTGGGGGCAACCAGCCCCAGCATTTT

abundance: .
d_gene: .
j_gene: TRBJ2-2
v_gene: TRBV10-3
CDR3aa: CAILRERTVTGELFF
CDR3nt: TGTGCCATCCTTCGGGAGAGGACCGTCACCGGGGAGCTGTTTTTT

abundance: .
d_gene: .
j_gene: TRBJ2-3
v_gene: TRBV24-1
CDR3aa: CATSDPRLVPDTQYF
CDR3nt: TGTGCCACCAGTGATCCGAGACTAGTACCAGATACGCAGTATTTT

abundance: .
d_gene: .
j_gene: TRBJ1-2
v_gene: TRBV27
CDR3aa: CASSLSAARHGYTF
CDR3nt: TGTGCCAGCAGTTTATCAGCAGCCAGACATGGCTACACCTTC

abundance: .
d_gene: .
j_gene: TRBJ1-5
v_gene: TRBV28
CDR3aa: CASSLLLTSNQPQHF
CDR3nt: TGTGCCAGCAGTTTACTGCTGACGTCGAATCAGCCCCAGCATTTT

abundance: .
d_gene: .
j_gene: TRBJ2-2
v_gene: TRBV15
CDR3aa: CATSRRQGLTGELFF
CDR3nt: TGTGCCACCAGCAGAAGGCAGGGACTCACCGGGGAGCTGTTTTTT

abundance: .
d_gene: TRBD1
j_gene: TRBJ2-7
v_gene: TRBV25-1
CDR3aa: CASSGRGQGMYEQYF
CDR3nt: TGTGCCAGCAGTGGCCGAGGACAGGGGATGTACGAGCAGTACTTC

abundance: .
d_gene: .
j_gene: TRBJ1-5
v_gene: TRBV6-5
CDR3aa: CASSYGPAGNQPQHF
CDR3nt: TGTGCCAGCAGTTACGGGCCGGCGGGCAATCAGCCCCAGCATTTT

abundance: .
d_gene: TRBD1
j_gene: TRBJ2-7
v_gene: TRBV6-2/TRBV6-3
CDR3aa: CASSYRDRWIHEQYF
CDR3nt: TGTGCCAGCAGTTACCGGGACAGGTGGATCCACGAGCAGTACTTC

abundance: few
d_gene: TRBD1
j_gene: TRBJ1-1
v_gene: TRBV20-1
CDR3aa: CSAPYVLDRGGRDTEAFF
CDR3nt: TGCAGTGCGCCATATGTTTTGGACAGGGGAGGTAGGGATACTGAAGCTTTCTTT